The source of this T cell receptor (beta chain) is a study of blood T cell repertoires in COVID-19. Background on the study: Samples representing acute and convalescent COVID-19 were sourced from the United States, Italy and Spain. Sample material is recorded as cDNA or gDNA derived from T cells, B-cell-depleted T cells, or PBMCs.

As handled by the study authors: Amplification of reference gene primers provided the estimated nucleated cell counts. Sequenced by immunoSEQ multiplex PCR; TCRdb stores in-frame clones only, minus some. The V and J calls and clone size are taken from that table; D and trimming were inferred from the DNA. Seen here are around 230,000 clones, around 90% observed once, and the top ten hold around 6.9%. Trimming left V 5 bases short and J 4 bases short, with 17 bases between. The CDR3 spans 15 residues. Germline CDR1 WNHNN, CDR2 SYGVQD (reference sequence). Sequencing input: peripheral blood. This clonotype was sampled from a man aged 55-75 years who had recovered from COVID-19. The chain has TRBV10-1 and TRBJ1-2; a possible D gene is TRBD1 (5 bases). This chain's CDR3 is CASSSREGHSYGYTF. CDR3 DNA sequence: TGCGCCAGCAGTTCCAGGGAGGGGCATAGCTATGGCTACACCTTC.